Below, 7 T cell receptor beta chains from the same sample are listed, as sequenced in a study of T cells in Graves' hyperthyroidism and ophthalmopathy. Researchers amplified the TCR beta CDR3 regions from RNA transcripts. Primed by the HTBI set, a first-round RT-PCR was run on the TCR CDR3. A single record per CDR3 protein comes from TCRdb applying MiXCR to the multiplex PCR reads. The sample records about 720,000 distinct CDR3 sequences, roughly a sixth being singletons. The sequenced material came from blood. The receptors come from a woman aged 45-65 years with Graves' hyperthyroidism that later progressed to Graves' ophthalmopathy.

The V gene is TRBV19, the J gene TRBJ1-2; a weak D match, TRBD1 (5 bases). The CDR3 sequence is 13 residues long. The germline V gene has CDR1 LNHDA and CDR2 SQIVND (reference sequence). V lost 5 bases and J lost 5, with 12 bases in between. For the CDR3, the DNA is TGTGCCAGTAGTGCCGGGACCGTATATGGCTACACCTTC. Translation: CASSAGTVYGYTF. The full variable domain, rest sourced from reference TRBV19 and TRBJ1-2, is DGGITQSPKYLFRKEGQNVTLSCEQNLNHDAMYWYRQDPGQGLRLIYYSQIVNDFQKGDIAEGYSVSREKKESFPLTVTSAQKNPTAFYLCASSAGTVYGYTFGSGTRLTVV.

The chain recombines TRBV5-1 with TRBJ2-4, with a tentative D call TRBD2 (5 bases). This CDR3 has 15 amino acids. Deletions cut 2 bases from V and 2 bases from J, with 11 bases between. CDR1 SGHRS and CDR2 YFSETQ come from the germline V gene. CDR3 DNA: TGCGCCAGCAGCTTCGTCGAGGGATCCAAAAACATTCAGTACTTC. It is translated as CASSFVEGSKNIQYF.

This clonotype has a handful of counts. The chain is built from TRBV10-3 and TRBJ2-1; D might be TRBD1 or TRBD2, each matching 5 bases. The CDR3 extends over 15 amino acids. V was clipped by 4 bases and J by 3 bases, with 13 bases between them. Germline CDR1 ENHRY, CDR2 SYGVKD. CDR3 coding DNA: TGTGCCATCAGTGGGGACGAGGAACTCTACAATGAGCAGTTCTTC. Protein: CAISGDEELYNEQFF.

This clonotype was found a few times. V is TRBV4-1 and J is TRBJ1-5; 11 nucleotides line up with TRBD1. Germline V gives CDR1 MGHRA, CDR2 YSYEKL. The CDR3 length is 15 residues. V was pared by 0 bases and J by 7 bases, with 2 bases of the junction left unmatched. CDR3 amino acids: CASSQDGQGAQPQHF. The CDR3 nucleotides are TGCGCCAGCAGCCAAGATGGACAGGGGGCACAGCCCCAGCATTTT.

This chain joins TRBV12-3 or TRBV12-4 and TRBJ2-1; 11 bases map to TRBD2. V shed 6 bases, J shed 4 bases, and the junction held 5 bases outside the gene matches. This CDR3 is 15 amino acids long. The chain's CDR3 is CASSKTSGDYNEQFF. The CDR3 region has the DNA TGTGCCAGCAGCAAGACTAGCGGGGATTACAATGAGCAGTTCTTC.

The V gene is TRBV6-2 or TRBV6-3, the J gene TRBJ1-1; D gene unclear. V lost 2 bases to trimming and J lost 10 bases, with 11 bases between them. Per the germline V gene, CDR1 is MNHEY and CDR2 is SVGEGT. The CDR3 totals 12 residues. The CDR3 protein is CASSYPPSSAFF. The CDR3 DNA follows: TGTGCCAGCAGTTACCCACCGAGTTCAGCTTTCTTT.

This clonotype was observed a few times. The chain recombines TRBV7-2 with TRBJ2-3; D might be TRBD2 (6 bases). The CDR3 loop spans 16 amino acids. Germline V gene lookup returns CDR1 SGHTA and CDR2 FQGNSA. Trimming took 2 bases from V and 3 from J, leaving 15 bases between them. The CDR3 DNA sequence: TGTGCCAGCAGCTTATGGAGGGTGACGGGGACAGATACGCAGTATTTT. It yields the protein CASSLWRVTGTDTQYF.